This is a list of T cell receptor beta chains from one sample in a study of siplizumab effects on memory and regulatory T cells. Measured with immunoSEQ multiplex PCR; TCRdb has only the in-frame clones, and not every one. The data show 3,000 to 4,000 clones, roughly 50% seen once. No antigen is known for these receptors. Sequenced: CFSE-low (dividing) CD4+ T cells sorted from an allogeneic mixed lymphocyte reaction. The source is a human donor in good health; the cells came from an allogeneic mixed lymphocyte reaction. The CDR3 runs from the conserved cysteine through the conserved F or W. The D gene is left open where the match is weak. Not all rows give a size; the values are once, few, many and, for expanded clones, a class.

d_gene,len,v_gene,j_gene,abundance,CDR3aa,CDR3nt
.,13,TRBV7-2,TRBJ1-1,once,CASSGFGSTEAFF,TGTGCCAGCAGCGGATTCGGGTCCACCGAAGCTTTCTTT
TRBD1,13,TRBV18,TRBJ2-7,few,CASSLDRYGEQYF,TGTGCCAGCTCACTGGACAGGTACGGCGAGCAGTACTTC
TRBD2,15,TRBV5-5,TRBJ2-3,few,CASSLQAGTEDTQYF,TGTGCCAGCAGCTTGCAAGCGGGGACTGAGGATACGCAGTATTTT
TRBD1,14,TRBV10-3,TRBJ2-7,.,CAITSGTGRYEQYF,TGTGCCATCACCTCCGGGACAGGGAGGTACGAGCAGTACTTC
TRBD2,15,TRBV18,TRBJ2-3,few,CASSRGLADTDTQYF,TGTGCCAGCTCACGCGGACTAGCGGACACAGATACGCAGTATTTT
TRBD1,16,TRBV7-3,TRBJ2-2,once,CASSYGTGGYTGELFF,TGTGCCAGCAGCTACGGGACAGGGGGCTACACCGGGGAGCTGTTTTTT
TRBD1,14,TRBV2,TRBJ1-5,.,CASSGQGARQPQHF,TGTGCCAGCAGCGGACAGGGGGCAAGGCAGCCCCAGCATTTT
.,16,TRBV18,TRBJ2-7,few,CASSPPSGGPMGEQYF,TGTGCCAGCTCACCACCGTCCGGGGGGCCGATGGGTGAGCAGTACTTC
TRBD1,17,TRBV14,TRBJ2-1,.,CASSQDLPGQATNEQFF,TGTGCCAGCAGCCAAGACCTACCGGGACAGGCTACGAATGAGCAGTTCTTC
.,15,TRBV18,TRBJ1-1,few,CASSPLKGAGTEAFF,TGTGCCAGCTCACCTCTGAAAGGGGCAGGCACTGAAGCTTTCTTT
.,12,TRBV29-1,TRBJ1-1,few,CSVASTDTEAFF,TGCAGCGTTGCGTCGACCGACACTGAAGCTTTCTTT
TRBD2,15,TRBV27,TRBJ2-7,.,CASTDRGLAVDEQYF,TGTGCCAGCACTGATAGGGGACTAGCGGTCGACGAGCAGTACTTC
TRBD1,15,TRBV2,TRBJ1-4,.,CASKDRGQQLEKLFF,TGTGCCAGCAAAGACCGGGGACAGCAACTTGAAAAACTGTTTTTT
.,16,TRBV11-2,TRBJ1-3,.,CASSLDTGISGNTIYF,TGTGCCAGCAGCTTAGATACTGGGATATCTGGAAACACCATATATTTT
.,13,TRBV18,TRBJ1-1,few,CASSPDSGTEAFF,TGTGCCAGCTCCCCAGACTCCGGAACTGAAGCTTTCTTT
TRBD1,13,TRBV11-2,TRBJ2-4,.,CASSRDRDDIQYF,TGTGCCAGCAGCAGGGACAGGGACGATATTCAGTACTTC
.,14,TRBV6-6,TRBJ1-2,.,CASRSVDKTYGYTF,TGTGCCAGCAGGTCAGTCGACAAGACCTATGGCTACACCTTC
.,15,TRBV6-5,TRBJ2-3,.,CASSYGAGNTDTQYF,TGTGCCAGCAGTTACGGGGCGGGGAACACAGATACGCAGTATTTT
.,15,TRBV10-3,TRBJ1-1,.,CAISESLGALVEAFF,TGTGCCATCAGTGAGTCGTTGGGAGCCTTGGTTGAAGCTTTCTTT
.,14,TRBV6-4,TRBJ2-2,.,CASSTDRNTGELFF,TGTGCCAGCAGTACCGACAGGAACACCGGGGAGCTGTTTTTT
.,10,TRBV28,TRBJ2-7,.,CASMSYEQYF,TGTGCCAGCATGTCGTACGAGCAGTACTTC
.,19,TRBV19,TRBJ1-4,.,CASSICPPQGQTINEKLFF,TGTGCCAGTAGTATATGCCCCCCACAGGGACAAACCATTAATGAAAAACTGTTTTTT
.,12,TRBV18,TRBJ2-5,.,CASSPGTETQYF,TGTGCCAGCTCTCCAGGGACAGAGACCCAGTACTTC
.,15,TRBV9,TRBJ2-5,few,CASSVIGGGRETQYF,TGTGCCAGCAGCGTAATAGGGGGAGGGCGAGAGACCCAGTACTTC
TRBD2,15,TRBV7-9,TRBJ2-5,.,CASRSGTSLAETQYF,TGTGCCAGCAGGAGCGGGACTAGCTTGGCGGAGACCCAGTACTTC
.,15,TRBV10-3,TRBJ2-3,.,CAISVFGSSTDTQYF,TGTGCCATCAGTGTTTTCGGCTCTAGCACAGATACGCAGTATTTT
.,14,TRBV4-2,TRBJ2-3,few,CASSQDRDTDTQYF,TGTGCCAGCAGCCAAGATAGAGACACAGATACGCAGTATTTT
.,14,TRBV19,TRBJ2-6,few,CASKLGGGANVLTF,TGTGCCAGTAAACTCGGAGGTGGGGCCAACGTCCTGACTTTC
.,13,TRBV6-5,TRBJ1-5,.,CASRDTENQPQHF,TGTGCCAGCAGGGACACCGAGAATCAGCCCCAGCATTTT
.,13,TRBV10-2,TRBJ1-4,.,CASRAELHEKLFF,TGCGCCAGCAGAGCAGAACTTCACGAAAAACTGTTTTTT
.,13,TRBV28,TRBJ2-7,.,CASSLAGHHEQYF,TGTGCCAGCAGTTTAGCAGGTCACCACGAGCAGTACTTC
.,13,TRBV18,TRBJ1-2,.,CASSPGANYGYTF,TGTGCCAGCTCACCGGGGGCAAACTATGGCTACACCTTC